These 2 T cell receptor beta chains were sequenced from one sample in a study of blood T cell repertoires in COVID-19. Produced via immunoSEQ multiplex PCR; TCRdb's table is partial and in-frame only. The data show fewer than 90,000 clones, around 88% seen once. The sample taken for sequencing was peripheral blood. The receptors were sampled from a man between 60 and 70 years old with acute or convalescent COVID-19.

The chain combines TRBV27 with TRBJ1-4, with D perhaps matching TRBD1 (5 bases). The germline V and J ends were trimmed by 6 bases and 1 base, with 9 bases remaining between them. CDR3 length: 14 residues. The germline gives CDR1 MNHEY, CDR2 SMNVEV (reference sequence). CDR3 region: CASRRQGTNEKLFF. The CDR3 nucleotides read TGTGCCAGCAGGAGGCAGGGAACTAATGAAAAACTGTTTTTT.

The rearrangement joins TRBV19 to TRBJ1-1, with 8 bases identical to TRBD1. This CDR3 is built from 16 residues. With V trimmed by 4 bases and J by 3 bases, 10 bases remained unmatched. The germline CDR1 and CDR2 sequences are LNHDA and SQIVND (reference sequence). CDR3 nucleotide sequence: TGTGCCAGTAGTAACCGGGACAGGCGGCTCCACACTGAAGCTTTCTTT. Residues: CASSNRDRRLHTEAFF.